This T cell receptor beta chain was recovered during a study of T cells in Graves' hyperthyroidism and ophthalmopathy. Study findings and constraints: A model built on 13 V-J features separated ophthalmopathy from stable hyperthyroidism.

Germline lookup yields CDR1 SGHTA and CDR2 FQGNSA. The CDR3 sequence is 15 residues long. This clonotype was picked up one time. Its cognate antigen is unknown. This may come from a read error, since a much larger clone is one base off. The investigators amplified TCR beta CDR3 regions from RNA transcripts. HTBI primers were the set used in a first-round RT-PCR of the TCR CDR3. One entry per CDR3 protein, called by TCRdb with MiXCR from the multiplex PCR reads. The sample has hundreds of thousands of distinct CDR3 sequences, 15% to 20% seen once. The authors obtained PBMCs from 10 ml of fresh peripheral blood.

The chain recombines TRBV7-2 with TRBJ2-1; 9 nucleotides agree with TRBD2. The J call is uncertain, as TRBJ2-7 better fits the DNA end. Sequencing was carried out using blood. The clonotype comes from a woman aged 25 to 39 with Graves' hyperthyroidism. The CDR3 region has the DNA TGTGCCAGCAGCTTCATGACTAGCGGCTACAATGAGCAGTACTTC. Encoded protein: CASSFMTSGYNEQYF.